This TCR beta chain was recovered during a study of cytomegalovirus exposure and HLA in healthy donors. PCR involved 60 Vbeta and 13 Jbeta primers. The protocol was immunoSEQ multiplex PCR, while the TCRdb copy is restricted to in-frame clones and leaves out a portion. Among about 150,000 clones, about four fifths were seen once, and the ten largest hold approximately 3%. Healthy donors of bone marrow made up the group. Whole-study findings and limits: Most TCRs appeared rarely, but some public TCRs recurred in many donors. Earlier analysis yielded a pattern in which most TCR beta V segments were productive about 90% or about 30% of the time.

J was trimmed by 1 base and V by 3 bases; bases with no gene match: 9. Germline V gene data show CDR1 as SGHDN and CDR2 as FVKESK. CDR3 length: 16 amino acids. About this clone itself: Its matching antigen is unknown.

V and J are TRBV14 and TRBJ2-7; 7 bases line up with TRBD2. The sequence came from a man aged 18 to 35 in good health and CMV-seronegative. Sequenced material: PBMCs. In DNA form, the CDR3 reads TGTGCCAGCAGCCAGGATTGGGCGGGGGAGTCCTACGAGCAGTACTTC. Translation gives CASSQDWAGESYEQYF.